A selection of T cell receptor beta chains follows, all from one sample in a study of cytomegalovirus exposure and HLA in healthy donors. Assay: immunoSEQ multiplex PCR; the TCRdb copy retains only in-frame clones and omits some. Among roughly 60,000 clones listed, about 80% were seen once. Material for sequencing was PBMCs. The source of these receptors is a woman between 40 and 50 years old in good health and CMV-seropositive. The CDR3 runs from the conserved cysteine through the conserved F or W. A D gene is named only where the DNA matches it firmly. Not all rows give a size; the values are once, few, many and, for expanded clones, a class.

D gene	J gene	V gene	clone size	CDR3 DNA	CDR3 protein
TRBD1	TRBJ1-5	TRBV10-3	NA	TGTGCCAGCAAACAGACAGGGGACAATCAGCCCCAGCATTTT	CASKQTGDNQPQHF
TRBD1	TRBJ2-3	TRBV5-1	NA	TGCGCCAGCAGCAGGGACAGTCCTACAGATACGCAGTATTTT	CASSRDSPTDTQYF
NA	TRBJ1-5	TRBV4-3	few	TGCGCCAGCAGCCAAGCCTTGGGTGACGGCGGTCAGCCCCAGCATTTT	CASSQALGDGGQPQHF
NA	TRBJ1-5	TRBV18	NA	TGTGCCAGCTCACCGGACTATAGCAATCAGCCCCAGCATTTT	CASSPDYSNQPQHF
NA	TRBJ2-7	TRBV7-8	NA	TGTGCCAGCAGCCACGACGGGGGACCCTACGAGCAGTACTTC	CASSHDGGPYEQYF
TRBD1	TRBJ1-5	TRBV18	few	TGTGCCAGCTCACCCGGGACAGGGACAAATCAGCCCCAGCATTTT	CASSPGTGTNQPQHF
TRBD1	TRBJ1-4	TRBV4-1	NA	TGCGCCAGCAGCCAGTGGGACAGGGGGCGTTATGAAAAACTGTTTTTT	CASSQWDRGRYEKLFF
NA	TRBJ1-1	TRBV6-5	NA	TGTGCCAGCAGACCCCCCCGGGGAGTGAACACTGAAGCTTTCTTT	CASRPPRGVNTEAFF
NA	TRBJ1-1	TRBV7-2	NA	TGTGCCAGCAGCTTCGGACACGCTCAGAGGGCTTTCTTT	CASSFGHAQRAFF
TRBD2	TRBJ2-7	TRBV5-6	NA	TGTGCCAGCAGCTTGAGATGGGGGGGCTCCTACGAGCAGTACTTC	CASSLRWGGSYEQYF
NA	TRBJ2-1	TRBV6-5	few	TGTGCCAGCACAATGGGGCTCCACAGGGACAATGAGCAGTTCTTC	CASTMGLHRDNEQFF
NA	TRBJ2-5	TRBV30	few	TGTGCCTGGAGTCTAAGGGAGCGAGAGACCCAGTACTTC	CAWSLRERETQYF
TRBD1	TRBJ1-1	TRBV2	once	TGTGCCAGCTTATTGACAGGGGGCCTGAACACTGAAGCTTTCTTT	CASLLTGGLNTEAFF
TRBD1	TRBJ1-1	TRBV25-1	NA	TGTGCCAGCAGAGCTTACAGGGGGCGAAACACTGAAGCTTTCTTT	CASRAYRGRNTEAFF
NA	TRBJ2-1	TRBV5-6	NA	TGTGCCAGCAGCTTGGAGAGGGACAATGAGCAGTTCTTC	CASSLERDNEQFF
TRBD2	TRBJ2-3	TRBV19	NA	TGTGCCAGTAGTAAAAGGGGACTAGAAGGAGATACGCAGTATTTT	CASSKRGLEGDTQYF
NA	TRBJ1-1	TRBV2	NA	TGTGCCAGCAGCTCCTCCCGGGGGAATGAAGCTTTCTTT	CASSSSRGNEAFF
TRBD1	TRBJ1-1	TRBV7-8	NA	TGTGCCAGCAGCTTCTTAGGACAGGGGAACACTGAAGCTTTCTTT	CASSFLGQGNTEAFF
NA	TRBJ2-7	TRBV10-2	NA	TGCGCCAGCAGCAATCAGGGTAGATCCTACGAGCAGTACTTC	CASSNQGRSYEQYF
NA	TRBJ2-3	TRBV15	NA	TGTGCCACCAGCGCAGAAGGGGGGGCCGCGGATACGCAGTATTTT	CATSAEGGAADTQYF
TRBD1	TRBJ1-2	TRBV11-3	NA	TGTGCCAGCAGCGACAGACAGGGCATGCGGAACTATGGCTACACCTTC	CASSDRQGMRNYGYTF
TRBD1	TRBJ1-1	TRBV6-1	few	TGTGCCAGCAGTGGGGGACAGGGGACTGAAGCTTTCTTT	CASSGGQGTEAFF
TRBD1	TRBJ2-3	TRBV5-1	few	TGCGCCAGCAGAGGACCGGGACAGTACACAGATACGCAGTATTTT	CASRGPGQYTDTQYF
NA	TRBJ2-7	TRBV27	NA	TGTGCCAGCAGTCCGCCGGACACCTACGAGCAGTACTTC	CASSPPDTYEQYF
TRBD2	TRBJ2-6	TRBV5-1	NA	TGCGCCAGCTTGGGGGGGATCTCTGGGGCCAACGTCCTGACTTTC	CASLGGISGANVLTF
TRBD2	TRBJ2-7	TRBV15	NA	TGTGCCACCAGCAGAGGACTAGCGGGGGGCCCCTCCTACGAGCAGTACTTC	CATSRGLAGGPSYEQYF
NA	TRBJ1-4	TRBV5-6	NA	TGTGCCAGCAGCCTTGCCGGGGATGAAAAACTGTTTTTT	CASSLAGDEKLFF
TRBD1	TRBJ2-5	TRBV7-9	few	TGTGCCAGCACCAAAACCCCCCCGGGACAGGGGGCGATCCAAGAGACCCAGTACTTC	CASTKTPPGQGAIQETQYF
TRBD1	TRBJ1-5	TRBV19	NA	TGTGCCAGTAGTAGAGTCCCGGGACAGCCGGATCAGCCCCAGCATTTT	CASSRVPGQPDQPQHF
TRBD1	TRBJ2-1	TRBV5-1	NA	TGCGCCAGCAGCGCGGGACAGGGTACCTACAATGAGCAGTTCTTC	CASSAGQGTYNEQFF
NA	TRBJ2-4	TRBV28	NA	TGTGCCAGCAGTTTAGGAGGTACCCTAGCCAAAAACATTCAGTACTTC	CASSLGGTLAKNIQYF
NA	TRBJ1-3	TRBV4-3	NA	TGCGCCAGCAGCCAAGATTTGCGGGTTGGAAACACCATATATTTT	CASSQDLRVGNTIYF
NA	TRBJ1-2	TRBV27	once	TGTGCCAGCAGTTTATCGGTAGACTATGGCTACACCTTC	CASSLSVDYGYTF
NA	TRBJ1-5	TRBV15	NA	TGTGCCACCAGCAGTTACAGAGATTATAGCAATCAGCCCCAGCATTTT	CATSSYRDYSNQPQHF